These 19 T cell receptor beta chains came from one sample sequenced in a study of blood T cell repertoires in COVID-19 (dated by TCRdb to 2018 to 2020). The method was the immunoSEQ multiplex PCR assay. Not all clones reach the TCRdb copy of this immuneACCESS table, which keeps in-frame sequences only. Checked studies attribute under half of the gap to unresolved V genes and leave the rest unexplained. Recorded for this sample are about 100,000 clones; 80% to 95% of them occurred a single time. The top ten clones comprise 5% to 7% of the sample. Sequenced input: peripheral blood. The receptor set was obtained from a man aged 70 or older with acute or convalescent COVID-19.

The V call is TRBV2, the J call TRBJ2-1; 14 bases align to TRBD2. J was trimmed by 7 bases and V by 3 bases; bases with no gene match: 8. Germline V gene data show CDR1 as SNHLY and CDR2 as FYNNEI. The CDR3 runs to 17 residues. This CDR3 reads CASSEPLTSGGGNEQFF. CDR3 nucleotides: TGTGCCAGCAGTGAGCCCTTGACTAGCGGGGGGGGGAATGAGCAGTTCTTC. The full variable domain, in which reference TRBV2 and TRBJ2-1 provide the parts outside the CDR3, is EPEVTQTPSHQVTQMGQEVILRCVPISNHLYFYWYRQILGQKVEFLVSFYNNEISEKSEIFDDQFSVERPDGSNFTLKIRSTKLEDSAMYFCASSEPLTSGGGNEQFFGPGTRLTVL.

This chain connects TRBV2 to TRBJ1-5; TRBD1 aligns across 7 bases. Germline assignment: CDR1 SNHLY and CDR2 FYNNEI. Germline trimming cut 3 bases from V and 15 bases from J; bases unmatched to any gene: 5. The length of the CDR3 is 11 residues. CDR3 coding DNA: TGTGCCAGCAGTGACACAGGGGCTAGGCATTTT. As protein: CASSDTGARHF.

J is TRBJ2-7 and V is TRBV4-2; 7 bases fit TRBD1. CDR1 is LGHNA and CDR2 is YNFKEQ in the germline V gene. V lost 0 bases, J lost 3 bases, and 11 bases stayed unmatched. The CDR3 runs to 17 residues. The CDR3, as DNA: TGTGCCAGCAGCCAAGATCTCTATCTGGGACAGCACTACGAGCAGTACTTC. It codes for CASSQDLYLGQHYEQYF.

The genes are TRBV10-2 and TRBJ2-7; TRBD1 is a possible D gene (5 bases). CDR1 and CDR2 (germline): WSHSY, SAAADI. CDR3 length equals 14 residues. V shed 5 bases and J shed 2 bases, with 13 bases lying between them. The DNA of the CDR3 is TGCGCCAGCAGTCCTTTACAGGAGACCTACGAGCAGTACTTC. As protein: CASSPLQETYEQYF.

The CDR3 is CASKPRQGTNEKLFF. CDR3 bases: TGTGCCAGTAAACCCCGACAGGGAACTAATGAAAAACTGTTTTTT. The gene calls are TRBV19 and TRBJ1-4, with 7 bases matching TRBD1. Germline-derived CDR1 and CDR2 are LNHDA and SQIVND (reference sequence). CDR3 length: 15 amino acids. Trimming took 7 bases from V and 1 from J; bases not matched to a gene: 6. Complete variable domain (other parts from reference TRBV19 and TRBJ1-4): DGGITQSPKYLFRKEGQNVTLSCEQNLNHDAMYWYRQDPGQGLRLIYYSQIVNDFQKGDIAEGYSVSREKKESFPLTVTSAQKNPTAFYLCASKPRQGTNEKLFFGSGTQLSVL.

This clone was seen only once. The rearrangement joins TRBV4-2 to TRBJ2-2; 12 bases align to TRBD2. CDR1 and CDR2 from the germline V gene are LGHNA and YNFKEQ. V shed 0 bases and J 5 bases; nucleotides not matched to a gene: 10. This CDR3 has 19 amino acids. For the CDR3, the DNA is TGTGCCAGCAGCCAAGATTTGCCTAGCGGGAGGGCCGGGACCGGGGAGCTGTTTTTT. It is translated as CASSQDLPSGRAGTGELFF.

V is TRBV5-4 and J is TRBJ1-2; D perhaps matches TRBD1 (5 bases). Germline CDR1 reads SGHNT; CDR2 reads YYREEE (reference sequence). There are 15 residues in the CDR3. V lost 0 bases and J lost 8, with 17 bases in between. The CDR3 DNA follows: TGTGCCAGCAGCTTGGGGGCGGGGGTCGGAGGCGGCTACACCTTC. It codes for CASSLGAGVGGGYTF.

The chain combines TRBV7-2 with TRBJ2-1; 10 bases are a match to TRBD2. This CDR3 region has 16 residues. Trimming cost V 4 bases and J 6 bases; bases outside gene matches: 9. From germline, CDR1 is SGHTA and CDR2 FQGNSA. The CDR3 region has the DNA TGTGCCAGCAGCTCGAGACTAGCGGGCACAACCAATGAGCAGTTCTTC. Residues: CASSSRLAGTTNEQFF.

V gene TRBV15 combines with J gene TRBJ1-1, with D unresolved. The CDR3 is made up of 13 amino acids. Per germline, CDR1 LNHNV and CDR2 YYDKDF (reference sequence). V shed 7 bases and J shed 4 bases, with 13 bases lying between them. CDR3 coding DNA: TGTGCCACCACCCCGGCAGGCAGCACTGAAGCTTTCTTT. Protein sequence: CATTPAGSTEAFF.

The chain links TRBV10-3 to TRBJ1-6; the match to TRBD1 covers 9 bases. This CDR3 has 14 amino acids. J lost 7 bases, V lost 6 bases, and 4 bases had no gene match. CDR1 is ENHRY, CDR2 SYGVKD, per germline. For the CDR3, the DNA is TGTGCCATCAGGCCAGGACAGGGGAATTCACCCCTCCACTTT. The encoded protein is CAIRPGQGNSPLHF.

V gene TRBV3-1 (or the pseudogene TRBV3-2) combines with J gene TRBJ1-3, with 8 bases aligning to TRBD1. Per germline, CDR1 LGHDT and CDR2 YNNKEL (reference sequence). CDR3 size: 18 residues. V lost 3 bases to trimming and J lost 3 bases; unmatched junction nucleotides: 13. The CDR3 sequence: CASSQGRGRLFGGNTIYF. CDR3 nucleotide sequence: TGTGCCAGCAGCCAGGGCAGGGGGCGCCTATTTGGTGGAAACACCATATATTTT.

The chain links TRBV5-6 to TRBJ2-2; D may be TRBD1 (6 bases). The CDR3 is 17 residues long. The germline V and J ends were trimmed by 1 base and 2 bases, with 15 bases remaining between them. Germline V lookup: CDR1 SGHDT, CDR2 YYEEEE. This CDR3 is CASSLYPGTQNTGELFF. The CDR3 DNA reads as TGTGCCAGCAGCTTGTACCCCGGGACACAAAACACCGGGGAGCTGTTTTTT. Full variable domain (outside the CDR3, taken from reference TRBV5-6 and TRBJ2-2): DAGVTQSPTHLIKTRGQQVTLRCSPKSGHDTVSWYQQALGQGPQFIFQYYEEEERQRGNFPDRFSGHQFPNYSSELNVNALLLGDSALYLCASSLYPGTQNTGELFFGEGSRLTVL.

The V call is TRBV12-3 or TRBV12-4, the J call TRBJ1-5; 8 bases align to TRBD1. The V and J ends lost 9 bases and 5 bases, in that order; junction bases with no gene match: 6. This CDR3 comprises 13 residues. CDR3 sequence reads: CASSQGAYQPQHF. CDR3 DNA sequence: TGTGCCAGTTCCCAGGGGGCCTATCAGCCCCAGCATTTT.

CDR3 nucleotides: TGCGCCAGCAGCTACCGGGGACAGGTTGGGGGAAACACTGAAGCTTTCTTT. Protein sequence: CASSYRGQVGGNTEAFF. The gene calls are TRBV5-1 and TRBJ1-1; 8 nucleotides match TRBD1. The V gene's germline CDR1 is SGHRS and CDR2 YFSETQ. The ends lost 3 bases at V and 2 bases at J; junction bases unmatched: 12. The CDR3 runs to 17 residues.

V is TRBV7-8 and J is TRBJ1-1, with D possibly TRBD1 on 6 matching bases. The CDR3 sequence is 15 residues long. V was pared by 1 base and J by 3 bases, with 12 bases between. CDR1 is SGHVS, CDR2 FQNEAQ, per germline. The CDR3 sequence: CASSLGTGWDTEAFF. CDR3 nucleotide sequence: TGTGCCAGCAGCTTAGGAACAGGGTGGGACACTGAAGCTTTCTTT.

The V call is TRBV10-3, the J call TRBJ2-5, with D unresolved. Looked up from germline, CDR1 is ENHRY and CDR2 is SYGVKD. This CDR3 comprises 16 residues. The ends were cut back, 5 bases at V and 8 bases at J, with 24 bases in the middle. CDR3 DNA: TGTGCCATCAGTCCCACGGATTCGGTGAGCCTGGGCACCCAGTACTTC. Translated, it gives CAISPTDSVSLGTQYF.

The genes are TRBV5-1 and TRBJ1-1; D is ambiguous. Trimming left V 0 bases short and J 3 bases short, with 12 bases between. The CDR3 is made up of 15 amino acids. Germline V gene lookup returns CDR1 SGHRS and CDR2 YFSETQ. DNA of the CDR3: TGCGCCAGCAGCTTGGATGCGGGAACGCACACTGAAGCTTTCTTT. The encoded protein is CASSLDAGTHTEAFF.

V gene TRBV5-1 combines with J gene TRBJ1-3, with D possibly TRBD1 on 6 matching bases. This CDR3 is 14 amino acids long. The V gene lost 7 bases and the J gene lost 0 bases, with 11 bases spanning the gap. The germline CDR1 and CDR2 sequences are SGHRS and YFSETQ. In DNA, the CDR3 is TGCGCCAGCGGCTCAGGGGTCTCTGGAAACACCATATATTTT. Its translation: CASGSGVSGNTIYF.

The genes are TRBV30 and TRBJ2-5, with 10 positions matching TRBD2. This CDR3 contains 16 residues. Germline V gives CDR1 GTSNPN, CDR2 SVGIG (reference sequence). V shed 1 base and J 5 bases; nucleotides not matched to a gene: 10. CDR3 sequence (DNA): TGTGCCTGGAGTGGACCCGCGTGGGGACTAGCGGAGACCCAGTACTTC. It encodes CAWSGPAWGLAETQYF.